Following are 23 T cell receptor beta chains from one sample sequenced in a study of cytomegalovirus exposure and HLA in healthy donors. In the PCR, 60 Vbeta and 13 Jbeta primers were used. This table comes from immunoSEQ multiplex PCR, and its TCRdb copy is limited to in-frame clones, with some not included. The data contain roughly 150,000 clones, around 63% of them singletons. Sequences were obtained from PBMCs. These receptors were obtained from a human donor in good health.

This sequence joins TRBV7-9 and TRBJ1-1; no clear D. The ends were cut back, 5 bases at V and 1 base at J, with 17 bases in the middle. Germline CDR1 SEHNR, CDR2 FQNEAQ (reference sequence). CDR3 length: 16 residues. CDR3 sequence: CASSPKGLPRNTEAFF. The DNA for the CDR3 is TGTGCCAGCAGCCCGAAAGGACTCCCGAGGAACACTGAAGCTTTCTTT. Based on the CDR3 plus reference TRBV7-9 and TRBJ1-1, the full variable domain is DTGVSQNPRHKITKRGQNVTFRCDPISEHNRLYWYRQTLGQGPEFLTYFQNEAQLEKSRLLSDRFSAERPKGSFSTLEIQRTEQGDSAMYLCASSPKGLPRNTEAFFGQGTRLTVV.

About this clone: The identical CDR3 is also encoded by other nucleotide sequences in the sample. V usage is TRBV6-6 and J usage is TRBJ2-2; the D gene is possibly TRBD2 (7 bases). V dropped 7 bases and J dropped 4 bases, with 16 bases sitting between them. Looked up from germline, CDR1 is MNHNY and CDR2 is SVGAGI (reference sequence). The length of the CDR3 is 15 residues. As DNA, the CDR3 is TGTGCCAGCAAAAAGGGGGGGCAGAGCACCGGGGAGCTGTTTTTT. Translation: CASKKGGQSTGELFF.

The sample holds a few counts of this clone. The chain recombines TRBV5-4 with TRBJ2-6; D is unresolved. V dropped 4 bases and J dropped 4 bases, with 15 bases sitting between them. The CDR3 sequence is 16 residues long. Germline V gene lookup returns CDR1 SGHNT and CDR2 YYREEE (reference sequence). In nucleotides, the CDR3 is TGTGCCAGCAGCCGATTATCCACAGCAGGGGCCAACGTCCTGACTTTC. Protein: CASSRLSTAGANVLTF. The full variable domain, in which reference TRBV5-4 and TRBJ2-6 provide the parts outside the CDR3, is ETGVTQSPTHLIKTRGQQVTLRCSSQSGHNTVSWYQQALGQGPQFIFQYYREEENGRGNFPPRFSGLQFPNYSSELNVNALELDDSALYLCASSRLSTAGANVLTFGAGSRLTVL.

This clone was picked up a small number of times. The V call is TRBV28, the J call TRBJ2-7; 9 bases align to TRBD1. J was trimmed by 4 bases and V by 5 bases; bases with no gene match: 9. The CDR3 runs 15 residues. Germline CDR1 MDHEN, CDR2 SYDVKM. The CDR3 is CASSPPGTGSYEQYF. The CDR3 DNA reads as TGTGCCAGCAGTCCCCCCGGGACAGGGTCGTACGAGCAGTACTTC.

The chain is built from TRBV6-5 and TRBJ1-1; D is possibly TRBD1 (5 bases). The germline gives CDR1 MNHEY, CDR2 SVGAGI. There are 14 residues in the CDR3. Trimming removed 7 bases from V and 4 bases from J, with 16 bases in between. CDR3 in DNA: TGTGCCAGCAATTTCGACAGAACTACCACTGAAGCTTTCTTT. The encoded protein is CASNFDRTTTEAFF.

This sequence joins TRBV2 and TRBJ2-7; 12 bases are shared with TRBD2. J lost 7 bases, V lost 6 bases, and 7 bases had no gene match. The CDR3 runs 14 residues. CDR1 and CDR2 (germline): SNHLY, FYNNEI. This CDR3 reads CASRGRTSGIEQYF. CDR3 sequence (DNA): TGTGCCAGCAGGGGAAGGACTAGCGGGATTGAGCAGTACTTC.

The chain has TRBV4-1 and TRBJ2-7; TRBD1 might be the D (7 bases). This CDR3 region has 16 residues. Germline CDR1 and CDR2: MGHRA and YSYEKL. V dropped 3 bases and J dropped 2 bases, with 17 bases sitting between them. The CDR3 sequence: CASSQPGQKRAYEQYF. In nucleotides, the CDR3 is TGCGCCAGCAGCCAGCCGGGACAGAAGCGGGCCTACGAGCAGTACTTC.

The chain carries TRBV27 and TRBJ2-7; tentatively, D is TRBD1 (6 bases). The V gene's germline CDR1 is MNHEY and CDR2 SMNVEV (reference sequence). This CDR3 is built from 14 residues. V lost 3 bases, J lost 4 bases, and 13 bases lay in between. CDR3 DNA sequence: TGTGCCAGCAGTTTTCAGACAGGTTCTTACGAGCAGTACTTC. This sequence encodes CASSFQTGSYEQYF.

The gene calls are TRBV7-9 and TRBJ2-3; possible D gene TRBD2, 6 bases. Germline V gene sequence: CDR1 SEHNR, CDR2 FQNEAQ (reference sequence). This CDR3 contains 11 residues. The CDR3: CPERGTDTQYF. CDR3 nucleotide sequence: TGTCCCGAGCGGGGCACAGATACGCAGTATTTT.

The rearrangement uses TRBV6-5 and TRBJ2-7; 8 nucleotides align to TRBD2. Per the germline V gene, CDR1 is MNHEY and CDR2 is SVGAGI. The CDR3 sequence is 15 residues long. The V and J ends lost 2 bases and 2 bases, in that order; junction bases with no gene match: 5. The CDR3 loop reads CASSYGAGGAYEQYF. The CDR3 DNA reads TGTGCCAGCAGTTACGGGGCGGGGGGAGCCTACGAGCAGTACTTC.

The chain is built from TRBV4-1 and TRBJ2-7, with 12 positions matching TRBD2. The CDR3 contains 15 residues. Germline CDR1 MGHRA, CDR2 YSYEKL. V shed 4 bases and J 6 bases; nucleotides not matched to a gene: 7. CDR3 sequence reads: CASSLGLAGLSEQYF. CDR3 nucleotides: TGCGCCAGCAGCCTCGGACTAGCGGGACTTTCCGAGCAGTACTTC.

The rearrangement uses TRBV29-1 and TRBJ2-7; TRBD2 matches 7 bases. Germline CDR1 reads SQVTM; CDR2 reads ANQGSEA. This CDR3 has 14 amino acids. The V and J ends lost 3 bases and 7 bases, in that order; junction bases with no gene match: 12. CDR3 nucleotides: TGCAGCGTTGAGATGACGGGAGGCCCGGGTGAGCAGTACTTC. It codes for CSVEMTGGPGEQYF.

This clone was found a few times. This chain uses TRBV28 with TRBJ1-5; TRBD1 might be the D (6 bases). The CDR3 totals 14 residues. Germline CDR1 MDHEN, CDR2 SYDVKM. V lost 8 bases and J 5 bases, leaving 16 bases between the germline ends. The CDR3 DNA sequence: TGTGCCAGCCGATTGCGGGGGGCCTATCAGCCCCAGCATTTT. Translated, it gives CASRLRGAYQPQHF. The variable domain in full, completed from reference TRBV28 and TRBJ1-5, reads DVKVTQSSRYLVKRTGEKVFLECVQDMDHENMFWYRQDPGLGLRLIYFSYDVKMKEKGDIPEGYSVSREKKERFSLILESASTNQTSMYLCASRLRGAYQPQHFGDGTRLSIL.

The chain couples TRBV4-1 to TRBJ2-7; 9 bases align to TRBD2. This CDR3 region has 17 residues. From germline, CDR1 is MGHRA and CDR2 YSYEKL. The J segment lost 4 bases and the V segment lost 2 bases, leaving 12 bases of the junction unmatched. The CDR3 bases are TGCGCCAGCAGCCAACAGCCGGCGGGAGGGCCAAGATACGAGCAGTACTTC. Its translation is CASSQQPAGGPRYEQYF.

The chain combines TRBV9 with TRBJ2-1; the match to TRBD2 covers 11 bases. Looked up from germline, CDR1 is SGDLS and CDR2 is YYNGEE. CDR3 length: 20 residues. With 4 bases clipped from V and 2 bases from J, the junction kept 17 bases outside the gene matches. This CDR3 is CASSLRASGGKNGTYNEQFF. CDR3 sequence (DNA): TGTGCCAGCAGCCTAAGGGCTAGCGGGGGGAAGAACGGGACCTACAATGAGCAGTTCTTC.

V usage is TRBV9 and J usage is TRBJ2-3, with D possibly matching TRBD2 (6 bases). V lost 2 bases and J 5 bases, leaving 15 bases between the germline ends. The CDR3 spans 15 residues. Germline CDR1 is SGDLS and CDR2 is YYNGEE. The CDR3 DNA sequence: TGTGCCAGCAGCGTGAGGACGGGAGTAGGAGATACGCAGTATTTT. Its protein is CASSVRTGVGDTQYF.

This clone was recorded a few times. Mismatch with germline at one junction end may stem from a read error. V usage is TRBV6-5 and J usage is TRBJ2-1; TRBD1 agrees at 9 bases. Germline CDR1 and CDR2: MNHEY and SVGAGI. The CDR3 has 12 amino acids. The CDR3 region has the DNA TGTGCCAGCAGTTACGGGACAGGGAATACAATCTTC. Protein: CASSYGTGNTIF.

CDR3 loop: CASSSWDRGYEQYF. CDR3 coding DNA: TGTGCCAGCAGCTCTTGGGACAGAGGGTACGAGCAGTACTTC. The chain is built from TRBV27 and TRBJ2-7, with TRBD1 identical over 7 bases. CDR1 and CDR2 (germline): MNHEY, SMNVEV (reference sequence). This CDR3 is built from 14 residues. V lost 6 bases to trimming and J lost 4 bases; unmatched junction nucleotides: 9.

The chain carries TRBV27 and TRBJ2-1, with 12 nucleotides matching TRBD2. The CDR3 runs to 15 residues. CDR1 and CDR2 from the germline V gene are MNHEY and SMNVEV (reference sequence). V dropped 8 bases and J dropped 6; count of bases not matched to a gene: 8. The DNA for the CDR3 is TGTGCCAGCGCGCGACCGACTAGCGGGAGCAATGAGCAGTTCTTC. It specifies CASARPTSGSNEQFF.

Of note for this clone: The junction departs from germline at one end; a sequencing error may be responsible. This chain joins TRBV10-1 and TRBJ2-2; 9 bases fit TRBD2. The CDR3 totals 16 residues. Germline loops: CDR1 WNHNN, CDR2 SYGVQD (reference sequence). The CDR3 is CASSDDRLADTGELLF. CDR3 bases: TGCGCCAGCAGTGATGATAGACTAGCGGACACCGGGGAGCTGCTTTTT.

This clone has just a few counts. This chain uses TRBV2 with TRBJ1-1, with D perhaps TRBD1 (5 bases). The germline CDR1 and CDR2 sequences are SNHLY and FYNNEI. CDR3 size: 14 residues. V was clipped by 6 bases and J by 0 bases, with 11 bases between them. Written as DNA, the CDR3 is TGTGCCAGCAGGCGGAGACAGTTGAACACTGAAGCTTTCTTT. Encoded protein: CASRRRQLNTEAFF. The variable domain in full, completed from reference TRBV2 and TRBJ1-1, reads EPEVTQTPSHQVTQMGQEVILRCVPISNHLYFYWYRQILGQKVEFLVSFYNNEISEKSEIFDDQFSVERPDGSNFTLKIRSTKLEDSAMYFCASRRRQLNTEAFFGQGTRLTVV.

Comments on this clone: Likely a read error: the CDR3 ends without its conserved phenylalanine or tryptophan. The rearrangement uses TRBV7-9 and TRBJ1-1; no reliable D call. Germline V gives CDR1 SEHNR, CDR2 FQNEAQ (reference sequence). Trimming took 2 bases from V and 0 from J, leaving 13 bases between them. This CDR3 region has 16 residues. The CDR3 region has the DNA TGTGCCAGCAGCTTACCCCCGGGTTCCATGAACACTGAAGCTTTCCTT. Translating gives CASSLPPGSMNTEAFL.

The chain uses TRBV4-1 and TRBJ2-6; TRBD2 matches at 8 bases. V trimming: 0 bases; J trimming: 0 bases; junction bases outside the gene matches: 7. Looked up from germline, CDR1 is MGHRA and CDR2 is YSYEKL. There are 19 residues in the CDR3. Here the CDR3 DNA reads TGCGCCAGCAGCCAAGATCGGGAGGGGACTAACTCTGGGGCCAACGTCCTGACTTTC. Translation gives CASSQDREGTNSGANVLTF.